The 12 T cell receptor beta chains presented below share a single source sample, sequenced in a study of CD8 T cells in ankylosing spondylitis. Study conclusions and caveats: Ankylosing spondylitis blood appeared to be characterized by a TCR beta motif of about 8 highly homologous variants.

TCRdb redid the calling of the 5' RACE reads with MiXCR, one entry per CDR3 protein. The sample records 450,000 to 550,000 distinct CDR3 sequences, about 5.7% being singletons. For these receptors, no antigen is known. Specimen: blood, either unsorted or a sorted T cell fraction (not recorded which). These receptors were collected from a male donor with ankylosing spondylitis.

This clonotype was seen many times. V usage is TRBV10-3 and J usage is TRBJ2-7; TRBD1 matches 10 bases. This CDR3 is 12 amino acids long. J lost 5 bases, V lost 9 bases, and 4 bases had no gene match. The V gene's germline CDR1 is ENHRY and CDR2 SYGVKD. The CDR3 DNA is TGTGCCATTCGCGGGACAGGGGACGAGCAGTACTTC. Protein sequence: CAIRGTGDEQYF.

V gene TRBV18 combines with J gene TRBJ1-2; D gene ambiguous. With 5 bases removed from V and 1 base from J, the gap between germline ends came to 11 bases. Germline lookup yields CDR1 KGHSH and CDR2 LQKENI. The CDR3 consists of 14 residues. CDR3 protein: CASSDRTFNYGYTF. CDR3 DNA sequence: TGTGCCAGCTCAGATCGGACGTTTAACTATGGCTACACCTTC.

This clonotype has ten or more counts. The chain links TRBV15 to TRBJ1-5; D not resolved. V was shortened by 5 bases and J by 2 bases, with 13 bases between the two germline ends. The length of the CDR3 is 15 residues. In germline, CDR1 is LNHNV, CDR2 YYDKDF (reference sequence). CDR3 DNA sequence: TGTGCCACCAGCGGCGGGGATTATCGCAATCAGCCCCAGCATTTT. This codes for CATSGGDYRNQPQHF.

The table lists this clonotype with many counts. V gene TRBV20-1 combines with J gene TRBJ2-7; no clear D gene. Trimming removed 0 bases at V and 3 bases at J, with 15 bases between. Per the germline V gene, CDR1 is DFQATT and CDR2 is SNEGSKA (reference sequence). This CDR3 region has 15 residues. CDR3 in amino acids: CSARDLTASIYEQYF. In DNA form, the CDR3 reads TGCAGTGCTAGAGATTTAACCGCTTCTATCTACGAGCAGTACTTC.

This clonotype was detected ten times or more. The J gene is TRBJ1-2, the V gene TRBV7-2; D not resolved. Germline V gene data show CDR1 as SGHTA and CDR2 as FQGNSA. V lost 0 bases to trimming and J lost 8 bases, with 13 bases between them. The length of the CDR3 is 14 residues. CDR3 region: CASSLARAPGGYTF. CDR3 bases: TGTGCCAGCAGCTTAGCTAGGGCGCCGGGCGGCTACACCTTC.

The rearrangement joins TRBV7-9 to TRBJ2-7; no definite D call. CDR3 size: 13 residues. V lost 5 bases and J lost 3, with 11 bases in between. Germline V CDR1 and CDR2: SEHNR, FQNEAQ (reference sequence). CDR3 in amino acids: CASSPTMNYEQYF. In DNA, the CDR3 is TGTGCCAGCAGCCCAACGATGAACTACGAGCAGTACTTC.

This clonotype was observed at least ten times. This chain uses TRBV20-1 with TRBJ2-5; D unclear. The germline V and J ends were trimmed by 5 bases and 5 bases, with 6 bases remaining between them. Germline V gene lookup returns CDR1 DFQATT and CDR2 SNEGSKA (reference sequence). The CDR3 loop spans 10 amino acids. The CDR3 nucleotides read TGCAGTGCTCCCTGGGAGACCCAGTACTTC. Amino acids: CSAPWETQYF.

This clonotype was recorded many times. The CDR3 DNA reads as TGCGCCAGCAGCGTAACAGGGTTCTCTGAAGCTTTCTTT. It yields the protein CASSVTGFSEAFF. V and J are TRBV5-1 and TRBJ1-1, with D perhaps matching TRBD1 (6 bases). Germline CDR1 reads SGHRS; CDR2 reads YFSETQ. The V end was cut by 4 bases, the J end by 6 bases, with 13 bases between. CDR3 size: 13 residues.

This clonotype occurred many times. The CDR3 coding sequence is TGCGCCAGCAGCCAAGAAGACAGGACCTTGGGTGGCTACACCTTC. Its protein product is CASSQEDRTLGGYTF. This chain links TRBV4-3 with TRBJ1-2, with a tentative D call TRBD1 (6 bases). The germline V gene encodes CDR1 LGHNA and CDR2 YSLEER. The CDR3 covers 15 residues. V gave up 0 bases and J gave up 7 bases, with 15 bases separating them.

In its sample, this clonotype was seen many times. The chain carries TRBV6-1 and TRBJ1-3, with 8 bases aligning to TRBD1. V trimming: 5 bases; J trimming: 0 bases; junction bases outside the gene matches: 6. The length of the CDR3 is 16 residues. Germline V gene data show CDR1 as MNHNS and CDR2 as SASEGT. CDR3 loop: CASSPGQGFSGNTIYF. CDR3 DNA sequence: TGTGCCAGCAGTCCCGGACAGGGCTTCTCTGGAAACACCATATATTTT.

This chain links TRBV18 with TRBJ2-3; D gene uncertain. CDR1 is KGHSH and CDR2 is LQKENI in the germline V gene. CDR3 size: 14 residues. The ends were cut back, 3 bases at V and 4 bases at J, with 11 bases in the middle. CDR3 sequence: CASSPYTGSDTQYF. CDR3 DNA sequence: TGTGCCAGCTCACCGTATACTGGTTCAGATACGCAGTATTTT. Filled out from reference TRBV18 and TRBJ2-3, the complete variable domain reads NAGVMQNPRHLVRRRGQEARLRCSPMKGHSHVYWYRQLPEEGLKFMVYLQKENIIDESGMPKERFSAEFPKEGPSILRIQQVVRGDSAAYFCASSPYTGSDTQYFGPGTRLTVL.

This clonotype was picked up many times. V gene TRBV28 combines with J gene TRBJ1-6; no firm D call. Germline lookup yields CDR1 MDHEN and CDR2 SYDVKM. The CDR3 totals 14 residues. Trimming stripped 5 bases from V and 8 bases from J, with 13 bases between. The CDR3 DNA is TGTGCCAGCAGTACTGGGTGGTTTGATTCACCCCTCCACTTT. As protein: CASSTGWFDSPLHF. The full variable domain, rest sourced from reference TRBV28 and TRBJ1-6, is DVKVTQSSRYLVKRTGEKVFLECVQDMDHENMFWYRQDPGLGLRLIYFSYDVKMKEKGDIPEGYSVSREKKERFSLILESASTNQTSMYLCASSTGWFDSPLHFGNGTRLTVT.